The 9 T cell receptor beta chains below were found in one sample sequenced in a study of molecular identifiers for immune sequencing clone quantification. TCRdb reprocessed the PCR reads with MiXCR, giving one entry per CDR3 protein. The sample includes some 320,000 distinct CDR3 sequences, about a fifth seen only once; the top ten take roughly 0.86%. Sequences were obtained from naive CD8+ T cells from blood, with Jurkat cell RNA spiked in. Subset in this sample: FACS-sorted CD8+CD4-CCR7+CD45RA+ naive T cells. The receptor source for this set is a human donor in good health. Some libraries in this study had Jurkat cell RNA spiked in.

Comment on this clonotype: Given a much more abundant clone one base away, this may be a read error. The rearrangement links TRBV2 to TRBJ2-2; 8 bases fit TRBD2. Germline V gives CDR1 SNHLY, CDR2 FYNNEI. The CDR3 is 16 residues long. The CDR3, as DNA: TGTGCCAGCAGTGAGTTTTCTAGCGGGTGGACCGGGGAGCTGGTTTTT. Amino acids: CASSEFSSGWTGELVF.

This clonotype has ten or more counts. The chain couples TRBV9 to TRBJ1-2; the match to TRBD1 covers 9 bases. Looked up from germline, CDR1 is SGDLS and CDR2 is YYNGEE. The CDR3 length is 15 residues. V lost 4 bases and J lost 4; bases outside the gene matches: 8. DNA for the CDR3: TGTGCCAGCAGCTCCCGGGACAGGGTTGCCTATGGCTACACCTTC. Protein sequence: CASSSRDRVAYGYTF.

The chain links TRBV9 to TRBJ2-1; the match to TRBD2 covers 8 bases. CDR3 length: 16 amino acids. Germline V lookup: CDR1 SGDLS, CDR2 YYNGEE. The junction had 7 bases not matched to a gene; V was cut back by 0 bases and J by 5 bases. The chain's CDR3 is CASSVATSGYHNEQFF. The CDR3 region has the DNA TGTGCCAGCAGCGTAGCAACTAGCGGCTACCACAATGAGCAGTTCTTC. Full variable domain (remainder filled in from reference TRBV9 and TRBJ2-1): DSGVTQTPKHLITATGQRVTLRCSPRSGDLSVYWYQQSLDQGLQFLIQYYNGEERAKGNILERFSAQQFPDLHSELNLSSLELGDSALYFCASSVATSGYHNEQFFGPGTRLTVL.

This clonotype was seen more than once but under ten times. A much larger clone lies a single base off, so this may be a read error. The chain's CDR3 is CASSGSGEVRDTQYF. CDR3 DNA sequence: TGTGCCAGCAGTGGAAGCGGTGAGGTGAGAGATACGCAGTATTTT. This chain connects TRBV28 to TRBJ2-3; TRBD2 is a possible D gene (5 bases). Germline lookup yields CDR1 MDHEN and CDR2 SYDVKM. This CDR3 has 15 amino acids. The V gene lost 5 bases and the J gene lost 5 bases, with 17 bases spanning the gap.

This clonotype was seen more than once but under ten times. A read error may explain this, as a much larger clone is one base away. The V and J genes are TRBV20-1 and TRBJ2-5; D is uncertain. V gave up 3 bases and J gave up 9 bases, with 20 bases separating them. Germline assignment: CDR1 DFQATT and CDR2 SNEGSKA (reference sequence). This CDR3 has 14 amino acids. CDR3 DNA: TGCAGTGCTAGTCATGCGACGACTTGTATGGCCCAGTACTTC. Protein product: CSASHATTCMAQYF.

The table lists this clonotype with many counts. The chain has TRBV29-1 and TRBJ1-1, with a possible D match to TRBD1 (5 bases). CDR3 length: 13 residues. CDR1 and CDR2 (germline): SQVTM, ANQGSEA. The germline V and J ends were trimmed by 5 bases and 7 bases, with 17 bases remaining between them. CDR3 sequence: CSVITFSTDEAFF. CDR3 bases: TGCAGCGTTATTACTTTTTCGACAGATGAAGCTTTCTTT.

This clonotype was observed at least ten times. J is TRBJ2-7 and V is TRBV5-8, with 8 bases fitting TRBD2. The germline V gene has CDR1 SGHTS and CDR2 YDEGEE. The CDR3 has 13 residues. Unmatched junction bases numbered 5, after V lost 4 bases and J lost 5 bases. The CDR3 region has the DNA TGTGCCAGCAGCGTCGGGGGGGGCGACGAGCAGTACTTC. Amino acid sequence: CASSVGGGDEQYF.

About this clonotype itself: A clone one base away is much larger, so this may be a read error. This chain joins TRBV6-5 and TRBJ1-5, with D possibly TRBD1 on 5 matching bases. The CDR3 contains 13 residues. From germline, CDR1 is MNHEY and CDR2 SVGAGI. The V end was cut by 11 bases, the J end by 3 bases, with 14 bases between. CDR3 protein: CARAGTINQPQHF. The CDR3 DNA reads TGTGCCCGCGCCGGGACCATCAATCAGCCCCAGCATTTT.

This clonotype was found many times. The rearrangement links TRBV4-3 to TRBJ2-1; 7 nucleotides agree with TRBD1. Germline CDR1 reads LGHNA; CDR2 reads YSLEER. J lost 9 bases, V lost 0 bases, and 11 bases had no gene match. The CDR3 contains 16 residues. Here the CDR3 reads CASSQESGGDRSEQFF. The DNA of the CDR3 is TGCGCCAGCAGCCAAGAGTCAGGGGGAGACCGGAGTGAGCAGTTCTTC.